Listed below are T cell receptor beta chains from one sample, sequenced in a study of identifying expanded T cells in peripheral blood. TCRdb keeps only in-frame clones here, not all; method: immunoSEQ multiplex PCR. The table has about 78,000 clones, about 83% seen once. Sequencing was performed on blood. These receptors were taken from a person between 18 and 69 years old in good health. The CDR3 runs from the conserved cysteine through the conserved F or W. D genes are given only for firm matches. Clone size is shown for a subset of rows, as once, few, many or a class of expanded clone.

D: NA
V: TRBV18
J: TRBJ2-7
size: few
DNA: TGTGCCAGCTCACCGACTCCGGACAGCTCCTCCTACGAGCAGTACTTC
CDR3: CASSPTPDSSSYEQYF

D: TRBD1
V: TRBV6-5
J: TRBJ1-5
size: few
DNA: TGTGCCAGCAGGTCGACAGGGGGCGGCATTTTTCCCCAGCATTTT
CDR3: CASRSTGGGIFPQHF

D: TRBD1
V: TRBV9
J: TRBJ2-7
size: NA
DNA: TGTGCCAGCAGCGTATCCGGGACAGACCTTAACGAGCAGTACTTC
CDR3: CASSVSGTDLNEQYF

D: NA
V: TRBV5-6
J: TRBJ2-1
size: NA
DNA: TGTGCCAGCAGCGCCTGGGGACTTCCATACAATGAGCAGTTCTTC
CDR3: CASSAWGLPYNEQFF

D: NA
V: TRBV14
J: TRBJ1-3
size: NA
DNA: TGTGCCAGCAGCCAAGGAGACGGCTCTGGAAACACCATATATTTT
CDR3: CASSQGDGSGNTIYF

D: TRBD1
V: TRBV28
J: TRBJ1-5
size: NA
DNA: TGTGCCAGCAGTCGACAGGGGGCCGGGAGCAATCAGCCCCAGCATTTT
CDR3: CASSRQGAGSNQPQHF

D: TRBD1
V: TRBV6-4
J: TRBJ1-1
size: NA
DNA: TGTGCCAGCAGCAAGACAGGGCAAACTGAAGCTTTCTTT
CDR3: CASSKTGQTEAFF

D: NA
V: TRBV19
J: TRBJ2-2
size: once
DNA: TGTGCCAGTAGTATAGGGCGGCAGTGGGACACCGGGGAGCTGTTTTTT
CDR3: CASSIGRQWDTGELFF

D: NA
V: TRBV4-1
J: TRBJ1-4
size: NA
DNA: TGCGCCAGCAGCCCCCAAGTGTCAACTAATGAAAAACTGTTTTTT
CDR3: CASSPQVSTNEKLFF

D: TRBD2
V: TRBV29-1
J: TRBJ2-7
size: NA
DNA: TGCAGCGCTAGACTAGCGGAGGCCTACGAGCAGTACTTC
CDR3: CSARLAEAYEQYF

D: TRBD1
V: TRBV2
J: TRBJ2-1
size: NA
DNA: TGTGCCAGCAGTAAAGGGGACAGCTTCAATGAGCAGTTCTTC
CDR3: CASSKGDSFNEQFF

D: TRBD1
V: TRBV28
J: TRBJ1-2
size: NA
DNA: TGTGCCAGCAGCCCAGGGGGCTATGGCTACACCTTC
CDR3: CASSPGGYGYTF

D: NA
V: TRBV7-2
J: TRBJ1-2
size: NA
DNA: TGTGCCAGCAGCTTAGCAGTGGAAGGCTACACCTTC
CDR3: CASSLAVEGYTF

D: TRBD1
V: TRBV6-5
J: TRBJ1-5
size: NA
DNA: TGTGCCAGCAACAAGGGACAGTCCTCGGGGCAGCCCCAGCATTTT
CDR3: CASNKGQSSGQPQHF

D: TRBD2
V: TRBV18
J: TRBJ2-1
size: NA
DNA: TGTGCCAGCTCACCCGGACTAGCGGTTGTCGATGAGCAGTTCTTC
CDR3: CASSPGLAVVDEQFF

D: TRBD1
V: TRBV29-1
J: TRBJ1-1
size: NA
DNA: TGCAGCGCTGGACAGGGAAACACTGAAGCTTTCTTT
CDR3: CSAGQGNTEAFF

D: TRBD2
V: TRBV7-2
J: TRBJ2-7
size: few
DNA: TGTGCCAGCAGCAGACTTACTAGCGGGAGCGAGCAGTACTTC
CDR3: CASSRLTSGSEQYF

D: TRBD2
V: TRBV5-4
J: TRBJ2-7
size: NA
DNA: TGCGCCAGCAGCCAAGAACTGGCGGGAGGCTACGAGCAGTACTTC
CDR3: CASSQELAGGYEQYF

D: NA
V: TRBV19
J: TRBJ1-1
size: NA
DNA: TGTGCCAGTAGTATCCCCCTCAACACTGAAGCTTTCTTT
CDR3: CASSIPLNTEAFF